The next 23 T cell receptor beta chains were all read from a single sample in a study of T cell repertoires and HLA-DP antigens. Some clones are missing from TCRdb's copy, which holds only in-frame ones; the method was immunoSEQ multiplex PCR. The table records 55,000 to 80,000 clones, 80% of them present only once. These receptors are not linked to any known antigen. The specimen was CD4+ T cells from PBMCs. These receptors were obtained from a man between 60 and 70 years old in good health and CMV-seronegative.

This sequence joins TRBV7-9 and TRBJ2-5; no definite D call. Germline V gives CDR1 SEHNR, CDR2 FQNEAQ (reference sequence). V gave up 7 bases and J gave up 2 bases, with 14 bases separating them. The CDR3 has 14 residues. For the CDR3, the DNA is TGTGCCAGCACCCCATGGTTGGGGCAAGAGACCCAGTACTTC. This translates into CASTPWLGQETQYF.

The genes are TRBV7-2 and TRBJ2-5, with a possible D match to TRBD2 (6 bases). This CDR3 has 15 amino acids. Trimming took 0 bases from V and 2 from J, leaving 10 bases between them. CDR1 is SGHTA and CDR2 is FQGNSA in the germline V gene. CDR3 residues: CASSLAQTRQETQYF. The CDR3 DNA sequence: TGTGCCAGCAGCTTAGCGCAGACTAGACAAGAGACCCAGTACTTC. Complete variable domain (other parts from reference TRBV7-2 and TRBJ2-5): GAGVSQSPSNKVTEKGKDVELRCDPISGHTALYWYRQSLGQGLEFLIYFQGNSAPDKSGLPSDRFSAERTGGSVSTLTIQRTQQEDSAVYLCASSLAQTRQETQYFGPGTRLLVL.

This clone was recorded once. The J gene is TRBJ1-6, the V gene TRBV6-6; D is unclear. This CDR3 is built from 14 residues. With 5 bases removed from V and 10 bases from J, the gap between germline ends came to 15 bases. The germline V gene encodes CDR1 MNHNY and CDR2 SVGAGI (reference sequence). CDR3 DNA sequence: TGTGCCAGCAGTGCGGACGGCTCGGGGTCACCCCTCCACTTT. It specifies CASSADGSGSPLHF.

The genes are TRBV20-1 and TRBJ2-5; D uncertain. The CDR3 totals 11 residues. Trimming took 5 bases from V and 1 from J, leaving 5 bases between them. Germline values: CDR1 DFQATT, CDR2 SNEGSKA (reference sequence). Written as DNA, the CDR3 is TGCAGTGCTCCTTTCCAAGAGACCCAGTACTTC. It is translated as CSAPFQETQYF.

The chain employs TRBV9 and TRBJ2-4; 15 bases are shared with TRBD2. Germline V CDR1 and CDR2: SGDLS, YYNGEE. Losses at the gene ends were 4 bases for V and 5 bases for J; bases not matched to a gene: 7. CDR3 length equals 17 residues. The CDR3 here is CASSPPRTSGRENIQYF. The CDR3, as DNA: TGTGCCAGCAGCCCCCCCCGGACTAGCGGGAGGGAAAACATTCAGTACTTC.

The CDR3, as DNA: TGTGCCAGTACGCGCCGGGACAGGAACACAGATACGCAGTATTTT. This encodes CASTRRDRNTDTQYF. The chain uses TRBV19 and TRBJ2-3; 8 bases match TRBD1. The CDR3 extends over 15 amino acids. V shed 7 bases and J 2 bases; nucleotides not matched to a gene: 8. Germline CDR1 LNHDA, CDR2 SQIVND (reference sequence).

Notes on this clone: Its ends do not fully match the called genes, so a read error is possible. The chain couples TRBV18 to TRBJ2-1; TRBD2 aligns across 12 bases. This CDR3 has 15 amino acids. CDR1 and CDR2 (germline): KGHSH, LQKENI. The CDR3 coding sequence is TGTGCCAGCTCGCTAGCGGGGGGGTCCTCCAATGAGCAGTTCTTC. Encoded protein: CASSLAGGSSNEQFF.

This clone was detected a few times. This rearrangement joins TRBV21-1 to TRBJ1-2; TRBD1, the table's D call, lacks a check against the DNA. TRBV21-1 is a known pseudogene. The CDR3 is made up of 13 amino acids. CDR3 nucleotide sequence: TGTGCAGAAAGGGGGACAGCTAACTATGGCTACACCTTC. Amino acid sequence: CAERGTANYGYTF.

The V gene is TRBV9, the J gene TRBJ1-3; TRBD1 aligns across 9 bases. The germline V gene encodes CDR1 SGDLS and CDR2 YYNGEE. V was clipped by 3 bases and J by 3 bases; unmatched bases: 13. This CDR3 region has 18 residues. In nucleotides, the CDR3 is TGTGCCAGCAGCGCCCAAGACAGGGGGTCCTTCTTTGGAAACACCATATATTTT. Translating it yields CASSAQDRGSFFGNTIYF.

The rearrangement links TRBV9 to TRBJ2-2; unclear D gene. There are 14 residues in the CDR3. Trimming pared 7 bases from V and 0 bases from J, leaving 10 bases between. Germline CDR1 and CDR2: SGDLS and YYNGEE. The CDR3 here is CASETLANTGELFF. The CDR3 DNA is TGTGCCAGCGAGACGCTAGCGAACACCGGGGAGCTGTTTTTT. The full variable domain, in which reference TRBV9 and TRBJ2-2 provide the parts outside the CDR3, is DSGVTQTPKHLITATGQRVTLRCSPRSGDLSVYWYQQSLDQGLQFLIQYYNGEERAKGNILERFSAQQFPDLHSELNLSSLELGDSALYFCASETLANTGELFFGEGSRLTVL.

This chain links TRBV6-1 with TRBJ2-5; TRBD2 is a possible D gene (6 bases). Looked up from germline, CDR1 is MNHNS and CDR2 is SASEGT. This CDR3 has 13 residues. Trimming took off 4 bases at V and 10 bases at J, with 16 bases between the two ends. The CDR3 coding sequence is TGTGCCAGCAGTGGCACCGAGCCGGAGGGCCAGTACTTC. This translates into CASSGTEPEGQYF.

The V call is TRBV5-1, the J call TRBJ2-1; TRBD2 aligns across 10 bases. The V gene's germline CDR1 is SGHRS and CDR2 YFSETQ. The CDR3 totals 16 residues. Trimming at V came to 4 bases and at J to 4 bases, leaving 8 bases not matched to a gene. The CDR3 sequence: CASSPGTSVPYNEQFF. The CDR3 DNA sequence: TGCGCCAGCAGCCCCGGGACTAGCGTACCTTACAATGAGCAGTTCTTC.

For the CDR3, the DNA is TGTGCCTGGAGTGTTCCGACTAGCGGGGGGATCACAGATACGCAGTATTTT. This encodes CAWSVPTSGGITDTQYF. This chain links TRBV30 with TRBJ2-3; 13 bases are shared with TRBD2. CDR1 is GTSNPN, CDR2 SVGIG, per germline (reference sequence). The CDR3 is made up of 17 amino acids. V shed 0 bases, J shed 2 bases, and the junction held 5 bases outside the gene matches.

CDR3 coding DNA: TGTGCCAGTAGTAGCCCGGGACAGGCGACAACTAATGAAAAACTGTTTTTT. It codes for CASSSPGQATTNEKLFF. This chain links TRBV19 with TRBJ1-4, with 8 bases identical to TRBD1. CDR1 and CDR2 (germline): LNHDA, SQIVND (reference sequence). V gave up 4 bases and J gave up 0 bases; unmatched junction bases: 7. This CDR3 has 17 amino acids.

The rearrangement links TRBV19 to TRBJ2-1, with 12 bases identical to TRBD2. Germline V gene lookup returns CDR1 LNHDA and CDR2 SQIVND (reference sequence). Trimming took 6 bases from V and 9 from J; bases not matched to a gene: 3. The CDR3 is 13 amino acids. The CDR3 bases are TGTGCCAGTAGCACTAGCGGGAGGACTGAGCAGTTCTTC. The encoded protein is CASSTSGRTEQFF.

V and J are TRBV6-1 and TRBJ1-1; 8 bases are a match to TRBD1. V lost 1 base to trimming and J lost 0 bases; unmatched junction nucleotides: 7. The CDR3 contains 17 residues. Germline loops: CDR1 MNHNS, CDR2 SASEGT. The CDR3 reads CASSEGFWDRMNTEAFF. The CDR3 nucleotides read TGTGCCAGCAGTGAAGGTTTCTGGGACAGGATGAACACTGAAGCTTTCTTT.

The gene calls are TRBV7-2 and TRBJ2-3; 7 nucleotides align to TRBD2. The germline V gene has CDR1 SGHTA and CDR2 FQGNSA. The CDR3 has 15 amino acids. With V trimmed by 8 bases and J by 1 base, 9 bases remained unmatched. CDR3 residues: CASGLGGSGTDTQYF. Here the CDR3 DNA reads TGTGCCAGCGGCCTAGGCGGGAGCGGCACAGATACGCAGTATTTT.

J is TRBJ1-3 and V is TRBV11-2; the D gene is possibly TRBD1 (5 bases). The CDR3 is 17 amino acids. Germline CDR1 reads SGHAT; CDR2 reads FQNNGV. Trimming removed 1 base from V and 0 bases from J, with 13 bases in between. The CDR3 reads CASSLAPGIRSGNTIYF. DNA of the CDR3: TGTGCCAGCAGCTTAGCTCCAGGGATACGCTCTGGAAACACCATATATTTT.

The V and J genes are TRBV5-4 and TRBJ2-2; 8 bases agree with TRBD2. This CDR3 spans 14 amino acids. Germline V gene sequence: CDR1 SGHNT, CDR2 YYREEE (reference sequence). V was pared by 5 bases and J by 0 bases, with 0 bases of the junction left unmatched. The CDR3 reads CASRLAANTGELFF. The CDR3 DNA reads as TGTGCCAGCAGACTAGCGGCGAACACCGGGGAGCTGTTTTTT.

The chain carries TRBV6-1 and TRBJ2-1; D not certain. Trimming cost V 2 bases and J 5 bases, with 4 bases left between them. Germline lookup yields CDR1 MNHNS and CDR2 SASEGT. This CDR3 contains 12 residues. The CDR3 coding sequence is TGTGCCAGCAGTGAACAAAACAATGAGCAGTTCTTC. Protein: CASSEQNNEQFF.

J is TRBJ2-7 and V is TRBV2, with 10 positions matching TRBD2. The junction had 12 bases not matched to a gene; V was cut back by 6 bases and J by 7 bases. The CDR3 length is 15 residues. The V gene's germline CDR1 is SNHLY and CDR2 FYNNEI. CDR3 amino acids: CASRIPSGGANEQYF. The CDR3 coding sequence is TGTGCCAGCAGAATACCGAGCGGGGGGGCGAATGAGCAGTACTTC.

This sequence joins TRBV5-1 and TRBJ1-6, with D unresolved. CDR3 length: 17 residues. The V and J ends lost 4 bases and 0 bases respectively, with 14 bases between them. Germline assignment: CDR1 SGHRS and CDR2 YFSETQ. The DNA of the CDR3 is TGCGCCAGCAGCCTTAACAGCCAGAGCTCCTATAATTCACCCCTCCACTTT. Translation gives CASSLNSQSSYNSPLHF.

This clone appeared a single time. The chain combines TRBV4-2 with TRBJ2-1; a possible D gene is TRBD2 (6 bases). Germline V gives CDR1 LGHNA, CDR2 YNFKEQ. Trimming removed 1 base at V and 4 bases at J, with 14 bases between. This CDR3 has 16 amino acids. DNA of the CDR3: TGTGCCAGCAGCCAAGGCGGGGATCGGGGTTACAATGAGCAGTTCTTC. As protein: CASSQGGDRGYNEQFF.